The present T cell receptor beta chain was sequenced within a study of T cells after yellow fever vaccination. In the study overall: Where fractions had low cell numbers, libraries were prepared from them with the SMART-Seq v4 Ultra Low Input RNA kit.

Points from the study as a whole: A weaker secondary response peaked on day 5, the primary on day 15. Only a small proportion of the clonotypes turned up in both the CD4 and the CD8 compartments, likely arising from convergent recombination.

Conversion of TCR transcripts into cDNA relied on 5'RACE template switching, which added a universal primer site and UMIs. TCRdb re-derived calls from the 5' RACE reads in MiXCR, one entry per CDR3 protein. The sample consists of more than 35,000 distinct CDR3 sequences, roughly 7.1% of them appearing once. V was pared by 5 bases and J by 1 base, with 9 bases between. This CDR3 contains 13 residues. Germline CDR1 reads SGHTA; CDR2 reads FQGNSA. The table lists this clonotype with many counts. The TCR sequence derives from a young man who received the YFV17D yellow fever vaccine. The starting material was CD8+ T cells not binding an NS4B(214-222) dextramer, sorted from PBMCs, obtained 45 days after the yellow fever booster vaccination. The chain is built from TRBV7-2 and TRBJ2-7, with D perhaps TRBD2 (6 bases). CDR3: CASSVAGSYEQYF. The CDR3 DNA reads as TGTGCCAGCAGCGTGGCGGGATCCTACGAGCAGTACTTC.